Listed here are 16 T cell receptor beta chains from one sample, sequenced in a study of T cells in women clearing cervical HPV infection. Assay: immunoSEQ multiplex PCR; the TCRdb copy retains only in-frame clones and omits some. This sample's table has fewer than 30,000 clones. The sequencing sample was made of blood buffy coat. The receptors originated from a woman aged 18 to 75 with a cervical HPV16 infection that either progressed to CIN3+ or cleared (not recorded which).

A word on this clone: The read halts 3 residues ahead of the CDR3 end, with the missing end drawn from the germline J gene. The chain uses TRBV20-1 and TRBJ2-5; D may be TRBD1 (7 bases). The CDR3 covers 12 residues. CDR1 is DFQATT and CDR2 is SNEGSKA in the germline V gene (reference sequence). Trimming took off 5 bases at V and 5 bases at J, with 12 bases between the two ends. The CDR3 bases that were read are TGCAGTGCTCAGGGGGGCGGGGAGACC. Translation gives CSAQGGGET. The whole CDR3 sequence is CSAQGGGETQYF.

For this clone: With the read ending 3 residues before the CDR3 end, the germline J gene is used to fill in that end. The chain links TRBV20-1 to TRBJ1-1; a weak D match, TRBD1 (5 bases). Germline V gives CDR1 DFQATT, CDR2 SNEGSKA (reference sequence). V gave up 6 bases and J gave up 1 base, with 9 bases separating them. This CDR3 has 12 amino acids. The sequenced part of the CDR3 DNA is TGCAGTGCGATTAGGGGGAACACTGAA. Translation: CSAIRGNTE. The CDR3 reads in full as CSAIRGNTEAFF.

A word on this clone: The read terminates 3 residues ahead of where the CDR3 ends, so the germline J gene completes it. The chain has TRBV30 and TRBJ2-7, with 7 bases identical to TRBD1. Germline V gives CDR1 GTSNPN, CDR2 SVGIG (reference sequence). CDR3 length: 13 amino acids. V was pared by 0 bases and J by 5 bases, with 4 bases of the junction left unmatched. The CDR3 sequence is CAWSVVGGDEQYF. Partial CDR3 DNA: TGTGCCTGGAGTGTAGTAGGGGGCGACGAG.

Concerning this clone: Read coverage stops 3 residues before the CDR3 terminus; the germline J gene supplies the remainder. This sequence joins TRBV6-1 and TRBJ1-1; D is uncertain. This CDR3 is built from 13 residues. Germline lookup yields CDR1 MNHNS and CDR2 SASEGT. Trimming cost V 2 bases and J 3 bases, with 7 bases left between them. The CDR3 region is CASSEQGYTEAFF. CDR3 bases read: TGTGCCAGCAGTGAACAAGGGTACACTGAA.

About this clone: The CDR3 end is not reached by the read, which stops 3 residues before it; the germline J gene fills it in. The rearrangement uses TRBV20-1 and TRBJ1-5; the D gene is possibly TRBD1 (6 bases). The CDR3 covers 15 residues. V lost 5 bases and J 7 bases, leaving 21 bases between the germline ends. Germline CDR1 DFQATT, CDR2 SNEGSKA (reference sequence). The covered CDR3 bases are TGCAGTGCTCTCCGGGCGGGGGCGGATCAACAGCCC. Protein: CSALRAGADQQP. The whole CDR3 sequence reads CSALRAGADQQPQHF.

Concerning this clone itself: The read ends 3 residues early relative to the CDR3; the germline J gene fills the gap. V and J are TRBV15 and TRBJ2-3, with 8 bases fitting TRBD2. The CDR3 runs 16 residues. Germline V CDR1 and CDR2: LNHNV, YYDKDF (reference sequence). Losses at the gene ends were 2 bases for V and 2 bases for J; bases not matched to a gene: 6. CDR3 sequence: CATSRTRGGVTDTQYF. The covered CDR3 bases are TGTGCCACCAGCAGAACCCGGGGGGGAGTCACAGATACG.

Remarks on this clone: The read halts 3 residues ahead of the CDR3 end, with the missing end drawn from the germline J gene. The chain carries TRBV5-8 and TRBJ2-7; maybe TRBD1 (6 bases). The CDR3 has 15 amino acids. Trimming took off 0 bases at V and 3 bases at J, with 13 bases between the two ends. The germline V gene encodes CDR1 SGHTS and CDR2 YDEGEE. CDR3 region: CASSLAVGAFYEQYF. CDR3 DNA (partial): TGTGCCAGCAGCTTGGCCGTGGGGGCCTTCTACGAG.

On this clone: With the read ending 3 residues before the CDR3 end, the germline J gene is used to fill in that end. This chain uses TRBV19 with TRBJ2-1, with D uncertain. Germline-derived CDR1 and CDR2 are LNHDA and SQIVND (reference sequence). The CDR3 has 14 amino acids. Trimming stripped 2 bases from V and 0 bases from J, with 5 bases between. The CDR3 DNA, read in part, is TGTGCCAGTAGTATACGGGTCTCCTACAATGAG. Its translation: CASSIRVSYNE. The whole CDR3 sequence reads CASSIRVSYNEQFF.

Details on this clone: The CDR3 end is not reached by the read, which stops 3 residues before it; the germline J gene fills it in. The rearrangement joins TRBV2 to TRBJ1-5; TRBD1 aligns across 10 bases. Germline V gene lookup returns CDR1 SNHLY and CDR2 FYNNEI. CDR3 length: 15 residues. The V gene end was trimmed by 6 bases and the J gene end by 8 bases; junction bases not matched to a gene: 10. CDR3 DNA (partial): TGTGCCAGCAGGGACCCGGGACAGGGGTTTGAGCCC. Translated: CASRDPGQGFEP. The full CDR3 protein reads CASRDPGQGFEPQHF.

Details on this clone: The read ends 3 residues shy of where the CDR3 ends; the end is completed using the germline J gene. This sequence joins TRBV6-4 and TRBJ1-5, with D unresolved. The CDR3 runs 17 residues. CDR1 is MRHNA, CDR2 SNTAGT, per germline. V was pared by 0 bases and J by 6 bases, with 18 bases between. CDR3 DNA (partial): TGTGCCAGCAGTGACTCGGTTGAGCAGGAGGTTTTTCAGCCC. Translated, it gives CASSDSVEQEVFQP. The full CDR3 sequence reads CASSDSVEQEVFQPQHF.

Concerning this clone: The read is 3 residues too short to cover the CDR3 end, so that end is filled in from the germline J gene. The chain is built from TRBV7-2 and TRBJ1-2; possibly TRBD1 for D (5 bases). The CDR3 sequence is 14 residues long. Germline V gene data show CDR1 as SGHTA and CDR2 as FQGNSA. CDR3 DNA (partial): TGTGCCAGCAGCCTCGGGGGGTCCTCCTACGAC. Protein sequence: CASSLGGSSYD. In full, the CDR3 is CASSLGGSSYDYTF.

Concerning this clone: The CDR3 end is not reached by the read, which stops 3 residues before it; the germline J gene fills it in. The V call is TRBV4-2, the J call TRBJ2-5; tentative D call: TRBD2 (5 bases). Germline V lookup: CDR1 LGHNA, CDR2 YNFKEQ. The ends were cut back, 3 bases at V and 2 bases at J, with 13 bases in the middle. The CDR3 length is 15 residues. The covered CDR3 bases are TGTGCCAGCAGCCAGTCCCTAGCTGCTCAAGAGACC. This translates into CASSQSLAAQET. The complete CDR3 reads CASSQSLAAQETQYF.

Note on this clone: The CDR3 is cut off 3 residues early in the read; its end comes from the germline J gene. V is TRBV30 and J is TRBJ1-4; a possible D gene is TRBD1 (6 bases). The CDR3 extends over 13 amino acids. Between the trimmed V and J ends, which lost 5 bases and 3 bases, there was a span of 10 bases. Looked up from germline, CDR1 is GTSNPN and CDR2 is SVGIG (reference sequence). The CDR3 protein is CAWGRGPNEKLFF. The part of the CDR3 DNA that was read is TGTGCCTGGGGCAGGGGTCCTAATGAAAAA. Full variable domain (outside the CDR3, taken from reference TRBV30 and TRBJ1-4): SQTIHQWPATLVQPVGSPLSLECTVEGTSNPNLYWYRQAAGRGLQLLFYSVGIGQISSEVPQNLSASRPQDRQFILSSKKLLLSDSGFYLCAWGRGPNEKLFFGSGTQLSVL.

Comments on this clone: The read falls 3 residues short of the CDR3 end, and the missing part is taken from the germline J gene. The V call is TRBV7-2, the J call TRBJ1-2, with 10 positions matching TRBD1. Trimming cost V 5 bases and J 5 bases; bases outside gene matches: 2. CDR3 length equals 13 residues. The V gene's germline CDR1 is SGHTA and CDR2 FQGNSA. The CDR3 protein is CASSGQGGYGYTF. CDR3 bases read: TGTGCCAGCAGCGGACAGGGGGGATATGGC.

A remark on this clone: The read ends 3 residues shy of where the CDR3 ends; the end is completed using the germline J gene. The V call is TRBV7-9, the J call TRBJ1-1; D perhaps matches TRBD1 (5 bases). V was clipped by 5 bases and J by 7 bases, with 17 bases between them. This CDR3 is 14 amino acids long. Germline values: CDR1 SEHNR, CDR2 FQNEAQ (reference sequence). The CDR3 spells CASSPRSPDSEAFF. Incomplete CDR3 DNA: TGTGCCAGCAGCCCGCGCTCGCCTGACAGTGAA.

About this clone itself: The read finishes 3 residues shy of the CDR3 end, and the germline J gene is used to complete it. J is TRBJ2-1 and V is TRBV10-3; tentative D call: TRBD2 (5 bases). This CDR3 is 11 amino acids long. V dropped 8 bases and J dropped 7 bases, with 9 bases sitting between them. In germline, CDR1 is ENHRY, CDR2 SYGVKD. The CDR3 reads CAISSGNEQFF. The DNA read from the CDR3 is TGTGCCATCTCCTCGGGGAATGAG.